The clone carrying this T cell receptor (beta chain) appeared many times. Its antigen is still unknown. V was pared by 6 bases and J by 3 bases, with 17 bases between. The CDR3 is 16 residues long. The data are from a study of response to subunit inactivated influenza vaccine. Study-level findings and limits: T cells newly recruited by each seasonal influenza vaccination are few, the authors suggested.

MiXCR, applied by TCRdb to the RT-PCR reads, yields one record per CDR3 protein. The profile covers fewer than 700,000 distinct CDR3 sequences, with approximately 13% appearing a single time and about 12% taken by the ten largest. Source: PBMCs from blood, taken more than 35 days after vaccination. The chain uses TRBV12-3 or TRBV12-4 and TRBJ1-4; tentatively, D is TRBD1 (6 bases). This TCR was sampled from a man aged 50 to 59 who received an inactivated influenza vaccine. In DNA form, the CDR3 reads TGTGCCAGCAGCTTTTTCCGGGACACGGCTAATGAAAAACTGTTTTTT. Translating gives CASSFFRDTANEKLFF.